The 27 T cell receptor beta chains given below trace back to one sample, sequenced in a study of blood T cell repertoires in COVID-19. Sequencing was performed with immunoSEQ multiplex PCR; in TCRdb, only in-frame clones are kept and a portion is missing. Of around 80,000 clones listed, about 82% are singletons. Material for sequencing was peripheral blood. Every receptor here comes from a man aged 50 to 59 with COVID-19, enrolled during active disease.

V gene TRBV5-1 combines with J gene TRBJ2-5; D unresolved. V lost 0 bases, J lost 5 bases, and 14 bases lay in between. This CDR3 has 15 amino acids. Germline-derived CDR1 and CDR2 are SGHRS and YFSETQ. CDR3 sequence (DNA): TGCGCCAGCAGCTTGGCTCCAGACTCCCTTGAGACCCAGTACTTC. As protein: CASSLAPDSLETQYF.

In this sample, this clone turned up a few times. The genes are TRBV18 and TRBJ2-1, with 9 nucleotides matching TRBD1. The germline CDR1 and CDR2 sequences are KGHSH and LQKENI. V gave up 6 bases and J gave up 5 bases; unmatched junction bases: 8. This CDR3 is built from 15 residues. The CDR3 bases are TGTGCCAGCTCTCCAACAACAGGGGGCCACAATGAGCAGTTCTTC. Translated, it gives CASSPTTGGHNEQFF.

V gene TRBV28 combines with J gene TRBJ2-3; a possible D gene is TRBD2 (6 bases). Trimming removed 6 bases from V and 0 bases from J, with 13 bases in between. The CDR3 spans 15 residues. From germline, CDR1 is MDHEN and CDR2 SYDVKM. The CDR3 protein is CASSSLAPSTDTQYF. The CDR3 nucleotides are TGTGCCAGCAGCTCACTAGCCCCCAGCACAGATACGCAGTATTTT.

The chain recombines TRBV2 with TRBJ2-5; 15 bases map to TRBD2. The CDR3 spans 17 residues. The V and J ends lost 5 bases and 0 bases, in that order; junction bases with no gene match: 4. Germline CDR1 and CDR2: SNHLY and FYNNEI. CDR3 sequence: CASSRGLAGGNQETQYF. CDR3 bases: TGTGCCAGCAGTCGTGGACTAGCGGGAGGGAACCAAGAGACCCAGTACTTC.

V and J are TRBV14 and TRBJ2-5; D is possibly TRBD1 (6 bases). This CDR3 contains 15 residues. With 3 bases removed from V and 7 bases from J, the gap between germline ends came to 18 bases. Germline assignment: CDR1 SGHDN and CDR2 FVKESK. For the CDR3, the DNA is TGTGCCAGCAGCCAGTTGACAGGCGAGCCCCGGACCCAGTACTTC. Protein sequence: CASSQLTGEPRTQYF.

The chain uses TRBV29-1 and TRBJ1-6; 9 nucleotides align to TRBD1. The length of the CDR3 is 12 residues. Germline V lookup: CDR1 SQVTM, CDR2 ANQGSEA. The V gene end was trimmed by 4 bases and the J gene end by 8 bases; junction bases not matched to a gene: 0. The CDR3 here is CSVGDRDSPLHF. CDR3 sequence (DNA): TGCAGCGTTGGGGACAGGGATTCACCCCTCCACTTT.

A few counts support this clone. The J gene is TRBJ1-1, the V gene TRBV6-5; D possibly corresponds to TRBD1 (6 bases). Germline loops: CDR1 MNHEY, CDR2 SVGAGI. The CDR3 has 13 residues. The V end was cut by 10 bases, the J end by 0 bases, with 12 bases between. DNA for the CDR3: TGTGCCACCTCGGACAGTGTGAACACTGAAGCTTTCTTT. It specifies CATSDSVNTEAFF.

The V and J genes are TRBV29-1 and TRBJ2-4; D perhaps matches TRBD1 (6 bases). CDR1 SQVTM and CDR2 ANQGSEA come from the germline V gene. V lost 4 bases and J 6 bases, leaving 16 bases between the germline ends. The CDR3 consists of 14 residues. CDR3 DNA sequence: TGCAGCGTTGGGGCAGGGGCCGCAGGAAACATTCAGTACTTC. The encoded protein is CSVGAGAAGNIQYF.

Here the CDR3 reads CASSLVGQGTEAFF. CDR3 coding DNA: TGTGCCAGCAGTTTGGTGGGCCAGGGCACTGAAGCTTTCTTT. The V gene is TRBV6-5, the J gene TRBJ1-1; D perhaps matches TRBD1 (5 bases). The CDR3 length is 14 residues. From germline, CDR1 is MNHEY and CDR2 SVGAGI. Deletions cut 4 bases from V and 4 bases from J, with 13 bases between.

The V call is TRBV5-6, the J call TRBJ2-1, with 7 bases fitting TRBD2. CDR1 and CDR2 (germline): SGHDT, YYEEEE. This CDR3 is 15 amino acids long. J gave up 7 bases and V 2 bases, and 9 bases lay outside the gene matches. The CDR3: CASSFLGREVNEQFF. The DNA of the CDR3 is TGTGCCAGCAGCTTTTTAGGTCGGGAGGTAAATGAGCAGTTCTTC. The complete variable domain, with remaining parts taken from reference TRBV5-6 and TRBJ2-1, reads DAGVTQSPTHLIKTRGQQVTLRCSPKSGHDTVSWYQQALGQGPQFIFQYYEEEERQRGNFPDRFSGHQFPNYSSELNVNALLLGDSALYLCASSFLGREVNEQFFGPGTRLTVL.

The chain employs TRBV14 and TRBJ2-6; perhaps TRBD1 as D (6 bases). V dropped 5 bases and J dropped 0 bases, with 20 bases sitting between them. CDR1 and CDR2 (germline): SGHDN, FVKESK. The CDR3 extends over 19 amino acids. CDR3 sequence: CASSSTPPGQSSGANVLTF. In nucleotides, the CDR3 is TGTGCCAGCAGCTCGACCCCTCCGGGACAAAGCTCTGGGGCCAACGTCCTGACTTTC.

The chain is built from TRBV2 and TRBJ1-5, with D perhaps matching TRBD1 (6 bases). Germline V lookup: CDR1 SNHLY, CDR2 FYNNEI. Trimming stripped 0 bases from V and 5 bases from J, with 11 bases between. The CDR3 sequence is 15 residues long. The CDR3 coding sequence is TGTGCCAGCAGTGAAGCGCGGGGGGCCTATCAGCCCCAGCATTTT. It is translated as CASSEARGAYQPQHF.

This chain uses TRBV20-1 with TRBJ2-6; 7 positions agree with TRBD1. Per the germline V gene, CDR1 is DFQATT and CDR2 is SNEGSKA (reference sequence). After removal of 3 bases from V and 1 base from J, the junction contained 9 bases not matched to a gene. This CDR3 has 17 residues. CDR3 in amino acids: CSASLGGYPSGANVLTF. The CDR3 DNA follows: TGCAGTGCTAGTTTAGGGGGCTATCCGTCTGGGGCCAACGTCCTGACTTTC.

This chain uses TRBV7-8 with TRBJ1-1; no reliable D call. Germline V gene sequence: CDR1 SGHVS, CDR2 FQNEAQ. V was cut by 1 base and J by 4 bases, with 7 bases left in between. The CDR3 has 13 residues. In DNA, the CDR3 is TGTGCCAGCAGCTTAGAGCGGGCCACTGAAGCTTTCTTT. Amino acids: CASSLERATEAFF.

This clone was seen just once. The chain uses TRBV21-1 and TRBJ2-7; the table gives TRBD2 as D, unverified against the DNA. TRBV21-1 represents a pseudogene. The CDR3 contains 15 residues. CDR3 in DNA: TGTGCCAGCAGCAAATGGGGCGGGAGGGAAAGCGAGCAGTACTTC. Encoded protein: CASSKWGGRESEQYF.

This clone was detected only a few times. V gene TRBV6-2 or TRBV6-3 combines with J gene TRBJ1-1, with a tentative D call TRBD1 (6 bases). Germline V CDR1 and CDR2: MNHEY, SVGEGT. This CDR3 is 14 amino acids long. V lost 2 bases to trimming and J lost 0 bases, with 7 bases between them. For the CDR3, the DNA is TGTGCCAGCAGTTACCGACAGGTGAACACTGAAGCTTTCTTT. Amino acid sequence: CASSYRQVNTEAFF.

The chain has TRBV30 and TRBJ2-3, with D tentatively TRBD1 (6 bases). Germline V gene sequence: CDR1 GTSNPN, CDR2 SVGIG (reference sequence). The ends were cut back, 3 bases at V and 2 bases at J, with 12 bases in the middle. This CDR3 has 14 amino acids. CDR3: CAWSAGQNTDTQYF. Here the CDR3 DNA reads TGTGCCTGGAGCGCCGGACAGAACACAGATACGCAGTATTTT.

The chain recombines TRBV19 with TRBJ2-4, with 7 bases matching TRBD1. The CDR3 has 16 amino acids. The junction had 8 bases not matched to a gene; V was cut back by 6 bases and J by 0 bases. Germline V CDR1 and CDR2: LNHDA, SQIVND (reference sequence). The CDR3 nucleotides are TGTGCCAGTAGCCCCGGAACAGGGGAAGCCAAAAACATTCAGTACTTC. Amino acids: CASSPGTGEAKNIQYF.

This clone was seen a few times. Here the CDR3 reads CASSEWTSYEQYF. For the CDR3, the DNA is TGTGCCAGCAGCGAATGGACTTCCTACGAGCAGTACTTC. The chain has TRBV2 and TRBJ2-7; tentative D call: TRBD2 (5 bases). Germline CDR1 SNHLY, CDR2 FYNNEI. Deletions cut 6 bases from V and 1 base from J, with 10 bases between. The CDR3 loop spans 13 amino acids.

This rearrangement joins TRBV2 to TRBJ2-1, with 9 positions matching TRBD1. The V gene's germline CDR1 is SNHLY and CDR2 FYNNEI. Trimming at V came to 2 bases and at J to 9 bases, leaving 8 bases not matched to a gene. CDR3 size: 15 residues. The CDR3 is CASSERGTGSGEQFF. DNA of the CDR3: TGTGCCAGCAGTGAACGTGGGACAGGGTCGGGTGAGCAGTTCTTC.

The chain joins TRBV4-2 to TRBJ2-7, with 11 bases that match TRBD1. CDR1 is LGHNA and CDR2 is YNFKEQ in the germline V gene. The CDR3 extends over 15 amino acids. Trimming cost V 6 bases and J 1 base; bases outside gene matches: 5. The CDR3 bases are TGTGCCAGCAGTCGAGGGACAGGGGGTTCCTACGAGCAGTACTTC. It codes for CASSRGTGGSYEQYF.

The chain has TRBV18 and TRBJ2-7; TRBD2 matches 8 bases. The CDR3 is 14 residues long. CDR1 and CDR2 (germline): KGHSH, LQKENI. The ends lost 1 base at V and 5 bases at J; junction bases unmatched: 4. The CDR3: CASSPQRETNEQYF. CDR3 bases: TGTGCCAGCTCACCACAGCGGGAGACCAACGAGCAGTACTTC.

This sequence joins TRBV10-1 and TRBJ2-3, with TRBD2 matching 13 bases. The CDR3 runs 19 residues. Germline V CDR1 and CDR2: WNHNN, SYGVQD (reference sequence). Unmatched junction bases numbered 8, after V lost 2 bases and J lost 0 bases. In DNA, the CDR3 is TGCGCCAGCAGTGAGCCCACTAGCGGGAGGGCCTCGAGCACAGATACGCAGTATTTT. Residues: CASSEPTSGRASSTDTQYF.

The rearrangement links TRBV27 to TRBJ2-7, with D possibly TRBD1 on 6 matching bases. Germline V gene sequence: CDR1 MNHEY, CDR2 SMNVEV (reference sequence). The V end was cut by 5 bases, the J end by 3 bases, with 8 bases between. The CDR3 is 12 amino acids. CDR3 nucleotides: TGTGCCAGCAGTACACAGGGCTACGAGCAGTACTTC. Protein product: CASSTQGYEQYF.

At least ten counts were recorded for this clone. V gene TRBV5-8 combines with J gene TRBJ1-3; tentative D call: TRBD1 (6 bases). The V end was cut by 4 bases, the J end by 2 bases, with 10 bases between. The CDR3 extends over 14 amino acids. Germline CDR1 reads SGHTS; CDR2 reads YDEGEE. The CDR3 DNA sequence: TGTGCCAGCAGCACTCGGGACACTGGAAACACCATATATTTT. It encodes CASSTRDTGNTIYF.

The V call is TRBV9, the J call TRBJ1-3; D is unresolved. The germline CDR1 and CDR2 sequences are SGDLS and YYNGEE. Trimming took 2 bases from V and 4 from J, leaving 13 bases between them. The CDR3 is 15 residues long. The chain's CDR3 is CASSVSGSLGNTIYF. The CDR3 bases are TGTGCCAGCAGCGTGAGTGGGAGCTTAGGAAACACCATATATTTT.

The V gene is TRBV4-1, the J gene TRBJ2-5, with 7 bases identical to TRBD1. Germline CDR1 and CDR2: MGHRA and YSYEKL. The CDR3 is 13 residues long. Trimming took 5 bases from V and 3 from J; bases not matched to a gene: 3. Written as DNA, the CDR3 is TGCGCCAGCAGCAGCAGGGGGAAAGAGACCCAGTACTTC. Residues: CASSSRGKETQYF.